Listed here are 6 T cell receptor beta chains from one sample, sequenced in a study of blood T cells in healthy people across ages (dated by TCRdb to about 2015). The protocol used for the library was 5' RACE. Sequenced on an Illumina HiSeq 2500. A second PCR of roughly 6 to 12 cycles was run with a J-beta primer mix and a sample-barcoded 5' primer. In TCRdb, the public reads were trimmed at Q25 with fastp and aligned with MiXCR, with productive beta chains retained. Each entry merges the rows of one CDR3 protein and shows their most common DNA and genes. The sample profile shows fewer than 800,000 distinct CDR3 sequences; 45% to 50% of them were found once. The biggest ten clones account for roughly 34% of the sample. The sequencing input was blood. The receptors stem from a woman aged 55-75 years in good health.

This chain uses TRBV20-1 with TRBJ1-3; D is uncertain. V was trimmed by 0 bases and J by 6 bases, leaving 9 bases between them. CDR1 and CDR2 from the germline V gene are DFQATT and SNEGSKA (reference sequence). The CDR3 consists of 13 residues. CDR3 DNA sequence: TGCAGTGCTAGAGATCTCCCCACAAACACCATATATTTT. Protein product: CSARDLPTNTIYF.

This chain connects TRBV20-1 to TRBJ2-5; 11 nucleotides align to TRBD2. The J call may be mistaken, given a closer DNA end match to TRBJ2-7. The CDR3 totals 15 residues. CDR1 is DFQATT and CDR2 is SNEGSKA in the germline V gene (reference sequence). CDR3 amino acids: CSATSGGRRAYEQYF. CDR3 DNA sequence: TGCAGTGCTACTAGCGGGGGGCGCCGAGCCTACGAGCAGTACTTC.

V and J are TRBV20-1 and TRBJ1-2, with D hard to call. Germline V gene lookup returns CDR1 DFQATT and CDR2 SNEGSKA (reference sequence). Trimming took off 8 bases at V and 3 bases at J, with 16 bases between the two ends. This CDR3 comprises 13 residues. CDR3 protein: CSPNSPSDYGYTF. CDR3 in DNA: TGCAGTCCAAACAGCCCCTCGGACTATGGCTACACCTTC.

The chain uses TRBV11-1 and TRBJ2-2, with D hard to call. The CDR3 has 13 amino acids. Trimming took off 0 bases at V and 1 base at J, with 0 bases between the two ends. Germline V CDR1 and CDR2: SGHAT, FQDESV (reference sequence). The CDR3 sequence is CASSLANTGELFF. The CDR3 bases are TGTGCCAGCAGCTTAGCGAACACCGGGGAGCTGTTTTTT.

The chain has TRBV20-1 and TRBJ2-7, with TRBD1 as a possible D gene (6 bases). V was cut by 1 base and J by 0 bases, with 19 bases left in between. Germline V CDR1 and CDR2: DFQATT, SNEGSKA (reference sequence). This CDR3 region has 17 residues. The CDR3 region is CSARVNAMGAASYEQYF. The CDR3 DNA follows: TGCAGTGCTAGAGTGAACGCAATGGGGGCGGCCTCCTACGAGCAGTACTTC.

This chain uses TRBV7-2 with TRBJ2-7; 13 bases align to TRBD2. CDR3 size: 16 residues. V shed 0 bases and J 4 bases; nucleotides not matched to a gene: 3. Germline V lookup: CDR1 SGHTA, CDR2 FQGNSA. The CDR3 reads CASSLAGTSGMYEQYF. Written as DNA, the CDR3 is TGTGCCAGCAGCTTAGCTGGGACTAGCGGGATGTACGAGCAGTACTTC.